A selection of T cell receptor beta chains follows, all from one sample in a study of neurological immune-mediated disorders. Each CDR3 protein is one row after TCRdb ran MiXCR on the 5' RACE reads. There are about 120,000 distinct CDR3 sequences in the sample; roughly 3.1% occur only once, and 1% to 1.5% lies in the top ten. Sequencing used PBMCs. These receptors originate from a woman in her 30s with multiple sclerosis. The CDR3 runs from the conserved cysteine through the conserved F or W. D genes are given only for firm matches. For some rows the clone size is stated as once, few or many, or as a class when expanded; others skip it.

clone size: many; J gene: TRBJ1-2; CDR3 length: 13; D gene: TRBD1; V gene: TRBV5-1; CDR3 DNA: TGCGCCAGCAGCCCCGACAGGGTTTATGGCTACACCTTC; CDR3 protein: CASSPDRVYGYTF
clone size: -; J gene: TRBJ2-7; CDR3 length: 14; D gene: -; V gene: TRBV20-1; CDR3 DNA: TGCAGTGCTAGCTCGGCGATGACTCCAGACGAGCAGTACTTC; CDR3 protein: CSASSAMTPDEQYF
clone size: many; J gene: TRBJ2-1; CDR3 length: 15; D gene: -; V gene: TRBV7-2; CDR3 DNA: TGTGCCAGCAGCTTAAACCGCGAAATGAACAATGAGCAGTTCTTC; CDR3 protein: CASSLNREMNNEQFF
clone size: -; J gene: TRBJ1-6; CDR3 length: 13; D gene: -; V gene: TRBV2; CDR3 DNA: TGTGCCAGCAGTGACAGGGGATTTTCACCCCTCCACTTT; CDR3 protein: CASSDRGFSPLHF
clone size: many; J gene: TRBJ2-4; CDR3 length: 14; D gene: TRBD1; V gene: TRBV20-1; CDR3 DNA: TGCAGTGCAGGGGACAGCCGAGCCAAAAACATTCAGTACTTC; CDR3 protein: CSAGDSRAKNIQYF
clone size: few; J gene: TRBJ2-3; CDR3 length: 14; D gene: -; V gene: TRBV12-3/TRBV12-4; CDR3 DNA: TGTGCCAGCAGTTTTCAAAGGGGCACAGATACGCAGTATTTT; CDR3 protein: CASSFQRGTDTQYF
clone size: many; J gene: TRBJ1-1; CDR3 length: 13; D gene: -; V gene: TRBV7-2; CDR3 DNA: TGTGCCAGCAGCAACGACGGTGACACTGAAGCTTTCTTT; CDR3 protein: CASSNDGDTEAFF
clone size: many; J gene: TRBJ2-7; CDR3 length: 12; D gene: TRBD2; V gene: TRBV20-1; CDR3 DNA: TGCAGTGCGAGTAGCGGGAGCTACGAGCAGTACTTC; CDR3 protein: CSASSGSYEQYF
clone size: many; J gene: TRBJ1-5; CDR3 length: 15; D gene: -; V gene: TRBV20-1; CDR3 DNA: TGCAGTGCTAGGGATCCCCAGGGTTTCGGCCAGCCCCAGCATTTT; CDR3 protein: CSARDPQGFGQPQHF
clone size: many; J gene: TRBJ1-6; CDR3 length: 14; D gene: TRBD1; V gene: TRBV12-3/TRBV12-4; CDR3 DNA: TGTGCCAGCAGCCCAACAGGGGGTAGTTCACCCCTCCACTTT; CDR3 protein: CASSPTGGSSPLHF
clone size: many; J gene: TRBJ2-2; CDR3 length: 14; D gene: TRBD1; V gene: TRBV5-1; CDR3 DNA: TGCGCCAGCAGCCGGGACAGAAACACCGGGGAGCTGTTTTTT; CDR3 protein: CASSRDRNTGELFF
clone size: many; J gene: TRBJ1-1; CDR3 length: 14; D gene: -; V gene: TRBV5-1; CDR3 DNA: TGCGCCAGCAGCATAACAGGGTCGGACACTGAAGCTTTCTTT; CDR3 protein: CASSITGSDTEAFF
clone size: many; J gene: TRBJ1-2; CDR3 length: 14; D gene: -; V gene: TRBV7-2; CDR3 DNA: TGTGCCAGCAGCGGCGGGCGGGGGATATATGGCTACACCTTC; CDR3 protein: CASSGGRGIYGYTF
clone size: many; J gene: TRBJ2-3; CDR3 length: 13; D gene: -; V gene: TRBV20-1; CDR3 DNA: TGCAGTGCTCGGGACCACCTCCCCGATACGCAGTATTTT; CDR3 protein: CSARDHLPDTQYF
clone size: many; J gene: TRBJ2-7; CDR3 length: 14; D gene: TRBD2; V gene: TRBV6-2/TRBV6-3; CDR3 DNA: TGTGCCAGCAGTTACTCGAGTCTAGCGGTCGAGCAGTACTTC; CDR3 protein: CASSYSSLAVEQYF
clone size: many; J gene: TRBJ2-2; CDR3 length: 15; D gene: -; V gene: TRBV20-1; CDR3 DNA: TGCAGTGCTAGAGATGGAGGGAGGACCACCGGGGAGCTGTTTTTT; CDR3 protein: CSARDGGRTTGELFF
clone size: many; J gene: TRBJ2-1; CDR3 length: 14; D gene: TRBD2; V gene: TRBV7-9; CDR3 DNA: TGTGCCAGCAGCTTAGGGACTAGCTCGGTTGAGCAGTTCTTC; CDR3 protein: CASSLGTSSVEQFF
clone size: many; J gene: TRBJ1-1; CDR3 length: 14; D gene: -; V gene: TRBV20-1; CDR3 DNA: TGCAGTGCCAGAATGATGGAACCCGGTACTGAAGCTTTCTTT; CDR3 protein: CSARMMEPGTEAFF
clone size: many; J gene: TRBJ2-1; CDR3 length: 16; D gene: TRBD2; V gene: TRBV5-1; CDR3 DNA: TGCGCCAGCAGCCGGACTCTAGCGGGGGGCGTGGCTGAGCAGTTCTTC; CDR3 protein: CASSRTLAGGVAEQFF
clone size: many; J gene: TRBJ2-7; CDR3 length: 15; D gene: TRBD2; V gene: TRBV29-1; CDR3 DNA: TGCAGCGTTTCACCACGGACTAGCGGTCCCTACGAGCAGTACTTC; CDR3 protein: CSVSPRTSGPYEQYF
clone size: many; J gene: TRBJ1-2; CDR3 length: 15; D gene: -; V gene: TRBV11-2; CDR3 DNA: TGTGCCAGCAGCTTGGCTCCGGGACCCTTGTCTGGCTACACCTTC; CDR3 protein: CASSLAPGPLSGYTF
clone size: many; J gene: TRBJ2-1; CDR3 length: 14; D gene: -; V gene: TRBV29-1; CDR3 DNA: TGCAGCGTTTTAGGTCAGGGATCCTACAATGAGCAGTTCTTC; CDR3 protein: CSVLGQGSYNEQFF
clone size: many; J gene: TRBJ1-6; CDR3 length: 13; D gene: -; V gene: TRBV20-1; CDR3 DNA: TGCAGTGCTAGCCGGGATAATAATTCACCCCTCCACTTT; CDR3 protein: CSASRDNNSPLHF
clone size: many; J gene: TRBJ1-1; CDR3 length: 13; D gene: -; V gene: TRBV7-2; CDR3 DNA: TGTGCCAGCAGCTTAGGGTTTGGCACTGAAGCTTTCTTT; CDR3 protein: CASSLGFGTEAFF
clone size: many; J gene: TRBJ1-1; CDR3 length: 12; D gene: -; V gene: TRBV29-1; CDR3 DNA: TGCAGTCTTACCAAGGGGGGCACTGAAGCTTTCTTT; CDR3 protein: CSLTKGGTEAFF
clone size: -; J gene: TRBJ2-7; CDR3 length: 13; D gene: -; V gene: TRBV6-5; CDR3 DNA: TGTGCCAGCAGTTACTCCGGCTCCTACGAGCAGTACTTC; CDR3 protein: CASSYSGSYEQYF
clone size: many; J gene: TRBJ2-1; CDR3 length: 16; D gene: TRBD2; V gene: TRBV5-1; CDR3 DNA: TGCGCCAGCAGCCCCCGACTAGCGGGAGCCTACAATGAGCAGTTCTTC; CDR3 protein: CASSPRLAGAYNEQFF
clone size: many; J gene: TRBJ2-1; CDR3 length: 14; D gene: TRBD2; V gene: TRBV20-1; CDR3 DNA: TGCAGTGCTAGGCCTAGCGGGACCTACAATGAGCAGTTCTTC; CDR3 protein: CSARPSGTYNEQFF
clone size: many; J gene: TRBJ1-1; CDR3 length: 13; D gene: -; V gene: TRBV6-1; CDR3 DNA: TGTGCCAGCAGTCCCCAAGGAAGGGCTGAAGCTTTCTTT; CDR3 protein: CASSPQGRAEAFF
clone size: many; J gene: TRBJ1-1; CDR3 length: 12; D gene: -; V gene: TRBV6-6; CDR3 DNA: TGTGCCAGCAGTTCCAGTGGGGCTGAAGCTTTCTTT; CDR3 protein: CASSSSGAEAFF
clone size: many; J gene: TRBJ2-1; CDR3 length: 12; D gene: -; V gene: TRBV7-2; CDR3 DNA: TGTGCCAGCACCCTCGTCCGTGGTGAGCAGTTCTTC; CDR3 protein: CASTLVRGEQFF
clone size: many; J gene: TRBJ2-5; CDR3 length: 11; D gene: -; V gene: TRBV20-1; CDR3 DNA: TGCAGTGCTAGTGCCCAAGAGACCCAGTACTTC; CDR3 protein: CSASAQETQYF
clone size: many; J gene: TRBJ2-7; CDR3 length: 14; D gene: -; V gene: TRBV10-3; CDR3 DNA: TGTGCCATCAGCGCGAGGGACAACTCCTACGAGCAGTACTTC; CDR3 protein: CAISARDNSYEQYF
clone size: many; J gene: TRBJ2-5; CDR3 length: 16; D gene: TRBD2; V gene: TRBV20-1; CDR3 DNA: TGCAGTGCTAGTTTAGGGACTAGCGGGACCCTGGAGACCCAGTACTTC; CDR3 protein: CSASLGTSGTLETQYF
clone size: many; J gene: TRBJ2-2; CDR3 length: 16; D gene: TRBD1; V gene: TRBV3-1; CDR3 DNA: TGTGCCAGCAGCCCTCGACAGGGGGCGAACACCGGGGAGCTGTTTTTT; CDR3 protein: CASSPRQGANTGELFF
clone size: many; J gene: TRBJ1-2; CDR3 length: 11; D gene: -; V gene: TRBV20-1; CDR3 DNA: TGCAGTGCTATAGGACCCCCTGGCTACACCTTC; CDR3 protein: CSAIGPPGYTF
clone size: -; J gene: TRBJ2-1; CDR3 length: 17; D gene: TRBD1; V gene: TRBV7-2; CDR3 DNA: TGTGCCAGCAGCTTAGCCCTAGGACAGGGTTCATACAATGAGCAGTTCTTC; CDR3 protein: CASSLALGQGSYNEQFF
clone size: many; J gene: TRBJ1-5; CDR3 length: 14; D gene: -; V gene: TRBV5-6; CDR3 DNA: TGTGCCAGCAGCCATGGACGGCGCAATCAGCCCCAGCATTTT; CDR3 protein: CASSHGRRNQPQHF
clone size: many; J gene: TRBJ1-2; CDR3 length: 12; D gene: -; V gene: TRBV9; CDR3 DNA: TGTGCCAGCACCCCTGTGGACTATGGCTACACCTTC; CDR3 protein: CASTPVDYGYTF
clone size: many; J gene: TRBJ1-2; CDR3 length: 13; D gene: -; V gene: TRBV28; CDR3 DNA: TGTGCCAGCAGCCTCACCCACTCCTATGGCTACACCTTC; CDR3 protein: CASSLTHSYGYTF
clone size: many; J gene: TRBJ2-3; CDR3 length: 18; D gene: -; V gene: TRBV5-1; CDR3 DNA: TGCGCCAGCAGCTTTGGATTGCCGGGAACCAGGAGGGCAGATACGCAGTATTTT; CDR3 protein: CASSFGLPGTRRADTQYF
clone size: many; J gene: TRBJ2-7; CDR3 length: 17; D gene: TRBD2; V gene: TRBV20-1; CDR3 DNA: TGCAGTGCTAGAGCGGGAGGTTCCCCACCCTCCTCCTACGAGCAGTACTTC; CDR3 protein: CSARAGGSPPSSYEQYF
clone size: many; J gene: TRBJ2-1; CDR3 length: 16; D gene: -; V gene: TRBV5-1; CDR3 DNA: TGCGCCAGCAGCTTGGAAGGGTCGGGACCTCACAATGAGCAGTTCTTC; CDR3 protein: CASSLEGSGPHNEQFF
clone size: many; J gene: TRBJ1-2; CDR3 length: 13; D gene: -; V gene: TRBV30; CDR3 DNA: TGTGCCTGGACCATGGACGGGAACTATGGCTACACCTTC; CDR3 protein: CAWTMDGNYGYTF
clone size: many; J gene: TRBJ1-1; CDR3 length: 11; D gene: -; V gene: TRBV20-1; CDR3 DNA: TGCAGTGCGGCTCCGGAAGGGCGAGCTTTCTTT; CDR3 protein: CSAAPEGRAFF
clone size: many; J gene: TRBJ2-3; CDR3 length: 17; D gene: TRBD1; V gene: TRBV15; CDR3 DNA: TGTGCCACCAGCAGAAGTGCAACCTTGACAGGGCCAGATACGCAGTATTTT; CDR3 protein: CATSRSATLTGPDTQYF
clone size: many; J gene: TRBJ2-1; CDR3 length: 14; D gene: TRBD2; V gene: TRBV20-1; CDR3 DNA: TGCAGTGCTCAAGGACTAGCGGTTTACAATGAGCAGTTCTTC; CDR3 protein: CSAQGLAVYNEQFF
clone size: many; J gene: TRBJ1-6; CDR3 length: 14; D gene: -; V gene: TRBV7-2; CDR3 DNA: TGTGCCAGCAGCTTTCGCAGGGAAAATTCACCCCTCCACTTT; CDR3 protein: CASSFRRENSPLHF